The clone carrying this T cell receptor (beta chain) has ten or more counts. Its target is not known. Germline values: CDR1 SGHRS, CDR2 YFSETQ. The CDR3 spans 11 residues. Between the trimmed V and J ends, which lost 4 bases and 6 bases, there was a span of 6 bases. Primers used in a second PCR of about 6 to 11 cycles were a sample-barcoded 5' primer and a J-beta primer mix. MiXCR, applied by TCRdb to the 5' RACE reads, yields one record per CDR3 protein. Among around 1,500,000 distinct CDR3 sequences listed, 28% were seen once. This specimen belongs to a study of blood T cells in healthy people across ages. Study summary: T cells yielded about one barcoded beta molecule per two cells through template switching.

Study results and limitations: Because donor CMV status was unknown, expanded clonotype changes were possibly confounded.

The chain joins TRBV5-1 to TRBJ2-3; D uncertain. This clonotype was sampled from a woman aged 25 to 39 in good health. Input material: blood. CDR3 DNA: TGCGCCAGCAGCACGTCCGATACGCAGTATTTT. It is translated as CASSTSDTQYF.